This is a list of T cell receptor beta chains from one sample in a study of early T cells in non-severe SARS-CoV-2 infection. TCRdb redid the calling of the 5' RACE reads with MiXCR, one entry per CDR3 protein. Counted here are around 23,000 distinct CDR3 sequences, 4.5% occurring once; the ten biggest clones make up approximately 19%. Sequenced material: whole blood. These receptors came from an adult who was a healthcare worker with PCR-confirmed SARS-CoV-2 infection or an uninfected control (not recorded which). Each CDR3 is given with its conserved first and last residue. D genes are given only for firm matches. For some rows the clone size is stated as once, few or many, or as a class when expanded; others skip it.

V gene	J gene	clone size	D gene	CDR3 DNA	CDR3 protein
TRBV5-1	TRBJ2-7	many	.	TGCGCCAGCCGAAGGAACCCAGACGGGGAATACGAGCAGTACTTC	CASRRNPDGEYEQYF
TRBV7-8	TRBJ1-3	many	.	TGTGCCAGCGGGGGGCCAAGCTCTGGAAACACCATATATTTT	CASGGPSSGNTIYF
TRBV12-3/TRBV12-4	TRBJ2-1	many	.	TGTGCCAGCAGCCCAAGGGGTCGGGGATGGAATGAGCAGTTCTTC	CASSPRGRGWNEQFF
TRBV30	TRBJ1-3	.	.	TGTGCCTGGAGTGCCGGGGCTTCTGGAAACACCATATATTTT	CAWSAGASGNTIYF
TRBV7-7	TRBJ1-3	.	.	TGTGCCAGCAGCTTAGGGCCCTCCACTGGAAACACCATATATTTT	CASSLGPSTGNTIYF
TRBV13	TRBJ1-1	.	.	TGTGCCAGCAGCCCAGAGAACACTGAAGCTTTCTTT	CASSPENTEAFF
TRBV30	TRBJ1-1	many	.	TGTGCCTGGAGTGTACTAAGGGGTATGAACACTGAAGCTTTCTTT	CAWSVLRGMNTEAFF
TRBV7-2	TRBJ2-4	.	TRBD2	TGTGCCAGCAGCCCGCGGACTAGCGGGAGGGAAGCCAAAAACATTCAGTACTTC	CASSPRTSGREAKNIQYF
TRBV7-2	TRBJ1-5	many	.	TGTGCCAGCAGCCAAGGAGGCAGGGGATGGAGCAATCAGCCCCAGCATTTT	CASSQGGRGWSNQPQHF
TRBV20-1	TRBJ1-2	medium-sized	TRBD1	TGCAGTGCCGTGCTTTTGCAGGGGGCGCACGGCTACACCTTC	CSAVLLQGAHGYTF
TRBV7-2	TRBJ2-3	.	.	TGTGCCAGCAGCTTAGTTTCGGGAGCGGTAGATACGCAGTATTTT	CASSLVSGAVDTQYF
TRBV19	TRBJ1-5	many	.	TGTGCCAGTAGTTCTAGGCGGGGCAATCAGCCCCAGCATTTT	CASSSRRGNQPQHF
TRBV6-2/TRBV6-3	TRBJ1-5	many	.	TGTGCCAGCAGGGGCGCGGACAGCAACAATCAGCCCCAGCATTTT	CASRGADSNNQPQHF
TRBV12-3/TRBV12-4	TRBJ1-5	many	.	TGTGCCAGCAGTTCCGGGAGAAATCAGCCCCAGCATTTT	CASSSGRNQPQHF
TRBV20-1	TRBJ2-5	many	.	TGCAGTGCTAGGCTTCCCTCGATACAAGAGACCCAGTACTTC	CSARLPSIQETQYF
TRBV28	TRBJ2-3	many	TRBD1	TGTGCCAGCAGTTTGTGGGGACAGGGTTACGTTACGCAGTATTTT	CASSLWGQGYVTQYF
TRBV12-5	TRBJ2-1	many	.	TGTGCTAGTGGTTTCGTCGGCTACAATGAGCAGTTCTTC	CASGFVGYNEQFF
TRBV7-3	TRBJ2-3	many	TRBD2	TGTGCCAGCAGCTTTGCGGGAGGTGGCACAGATACGCAGTATTTT	CASSFAGGGTDTQYF
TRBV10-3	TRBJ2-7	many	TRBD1	TGTGCCGCGGAGGATGGACAGGCAGGGTCCTACGAGCAGTACTTC	CAAEDGQAGSYEQYF